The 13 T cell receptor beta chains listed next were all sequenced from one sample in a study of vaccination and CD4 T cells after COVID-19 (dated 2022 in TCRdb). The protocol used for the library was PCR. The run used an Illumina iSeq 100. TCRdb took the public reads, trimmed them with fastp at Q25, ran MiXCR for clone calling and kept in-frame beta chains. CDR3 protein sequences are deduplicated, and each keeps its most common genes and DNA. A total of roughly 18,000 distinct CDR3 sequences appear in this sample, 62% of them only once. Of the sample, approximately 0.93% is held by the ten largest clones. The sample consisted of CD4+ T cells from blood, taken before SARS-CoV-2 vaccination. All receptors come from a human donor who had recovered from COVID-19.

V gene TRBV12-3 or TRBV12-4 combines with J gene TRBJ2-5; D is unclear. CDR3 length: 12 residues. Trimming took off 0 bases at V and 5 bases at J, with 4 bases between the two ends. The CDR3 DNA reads TGTGCCAGCAGTTTAGCGCCGGAGACCCAGTACTTC. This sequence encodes CASSLAPETQYF.

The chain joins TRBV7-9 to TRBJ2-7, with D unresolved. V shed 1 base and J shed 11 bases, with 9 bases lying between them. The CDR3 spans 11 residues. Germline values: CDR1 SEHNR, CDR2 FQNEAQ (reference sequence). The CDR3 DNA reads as TGTGCCAGCAGCTTAGACCAAACTGAGTACTTC. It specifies CASSLDQTEYF.

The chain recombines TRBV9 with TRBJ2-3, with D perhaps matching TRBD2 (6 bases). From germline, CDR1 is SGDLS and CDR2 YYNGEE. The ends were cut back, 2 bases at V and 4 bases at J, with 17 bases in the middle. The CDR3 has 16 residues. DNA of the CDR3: TGTGCCAGCAGCGTCTTTGGGGGGAGTGTTGCAGATACGCAGTATTTT. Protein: CASSVFGGSVADTQYF.

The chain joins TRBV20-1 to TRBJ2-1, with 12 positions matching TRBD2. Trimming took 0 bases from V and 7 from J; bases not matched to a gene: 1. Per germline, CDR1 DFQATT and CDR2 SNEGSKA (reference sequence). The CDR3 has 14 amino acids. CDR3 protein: CSARDGLAGNEQFF. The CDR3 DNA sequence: TGCAGTGCTAGAGACGGACTAGCGGGGAATGAGCAGTTCTTC.

CDR3 sequence reads: CATSDTGQGRVDTQYF. CDR3 sequence (DNA): TGTGCCACCAGTGATACCGGACAGGGGCGGGTAGATACGCAGTATTTT. The chain couples TRBV24-1 to TRBJ2-3; 9 nucleotides align to TRBD1. Trimming took 3 bases from V and 5 from J; bases not matched to a gene: 8. The CDR3 sequence is 16 residues long. Germline V gene data show CDR1 as KGHDR and CDR2 as SFDVKD.

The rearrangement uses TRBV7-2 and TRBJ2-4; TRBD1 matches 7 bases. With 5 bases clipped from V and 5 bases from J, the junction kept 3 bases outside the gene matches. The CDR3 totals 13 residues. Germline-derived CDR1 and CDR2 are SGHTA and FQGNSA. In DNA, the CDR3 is TGTGCCAGCAGCCCGGGGACAGAAAACATTCAGTACTTC. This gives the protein CASSPGTENIQYF.

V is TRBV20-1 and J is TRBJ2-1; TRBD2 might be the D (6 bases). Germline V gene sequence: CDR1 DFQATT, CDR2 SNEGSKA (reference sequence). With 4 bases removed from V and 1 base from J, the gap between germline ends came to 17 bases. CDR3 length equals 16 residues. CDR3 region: CSAIEWLASSYNEQFF. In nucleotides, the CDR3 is TGCAGTGCTATAGAGTGGCTAGCGAGTTCCTACAATGAGCAGTTCTTC.

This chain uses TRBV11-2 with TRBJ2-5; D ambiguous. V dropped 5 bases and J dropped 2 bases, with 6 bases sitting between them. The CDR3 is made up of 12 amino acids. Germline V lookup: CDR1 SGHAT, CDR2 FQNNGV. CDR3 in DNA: TGTGCCAGCAGCCGTGGGCAAGAGACCCAGTACTTC. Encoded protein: CASSRGQETQYF.

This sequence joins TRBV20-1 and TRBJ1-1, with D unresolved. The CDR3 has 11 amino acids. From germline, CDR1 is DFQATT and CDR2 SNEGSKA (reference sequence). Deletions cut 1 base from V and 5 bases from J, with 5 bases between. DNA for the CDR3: TGCAGTGCTAGAGTGCGGACTGAAGCTTTCTTT. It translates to CSARVRTEAFF.

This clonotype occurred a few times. The CDR3: CSARGSEAAPYQETQYF. The CDR3 DNA reads as TGCAGTGCTAGAGGTAGTGAAGCGGCCCCGTACCAAGAGACCCAGTACTTC. The chain is built from TRBV20-1 and TRBJ2-5, with a tentative D call TRBD2 (5 bases). V was clipped by 1 base and J by 0 bases, with 18 bases between them. The germline gives CDR1 DFQATT, CDR2 SNEGSKA (reference sequence). CDR3 length equals 17 residues.

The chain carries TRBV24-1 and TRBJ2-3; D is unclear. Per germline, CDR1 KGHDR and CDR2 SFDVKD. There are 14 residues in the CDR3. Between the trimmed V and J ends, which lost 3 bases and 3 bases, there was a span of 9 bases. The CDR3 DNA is TGTGCCACCAGTGATCGCCCGAGAACAGATACGCAGTATTTT. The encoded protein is CATSDRPRTDTQYF.

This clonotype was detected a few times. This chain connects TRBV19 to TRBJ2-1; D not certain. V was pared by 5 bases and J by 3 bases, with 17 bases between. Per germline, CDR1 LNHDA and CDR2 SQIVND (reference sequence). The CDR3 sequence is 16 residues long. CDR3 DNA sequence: TGTGCCAGTAGTCTCGGCTTAAGAAGAATCTACAATGAGCAGTTCTTC. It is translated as CASSLGLRRIYNEQFF.

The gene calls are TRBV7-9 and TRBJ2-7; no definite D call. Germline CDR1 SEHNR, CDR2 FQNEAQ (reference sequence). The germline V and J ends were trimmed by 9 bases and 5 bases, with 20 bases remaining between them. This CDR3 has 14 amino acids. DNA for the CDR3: TGTGCCAGTAGCCCAAAAGGGCCGATTAACGAGCAGTACTTC. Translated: CASSPKGPINEQYF.